This T cell receptor (beta chain) was recovered during a study of T cells in Graves' hyperthyroidism and ophthalmopathy. Notes on the study in general: Model output signaled ophthalmopathy a median approximately 6 months ahead of onset. Most thyroid clonotypes with frequency above 0.001 were detected in blood. Classification by a 13 V-J model distinguished ophthalmopathy from stable hyperthyroidism.

RNA transcripts provided the source from which TCR beta CDR3 regions were amplified. The HTBI primer set drove a first-round RT-PCR of the TCR CDR3. TCRdb re-analysed the multiplex PCR reads in MiXCR, keeping a single row per CDR3 protein. Among under 800,000 distinct CDR3 sequences, 14% were seen once, and the ten largest hold 9.5% to 13%. On this clonotype: Its antigen is as yet unknown.

The CDR3 runs to 17 residues. The ends lost 2 bases at V and 2 bases at J; junction bases unmatched: 7. Germline assignment: CDR1 GTSNPN and CDR2 SVGIG (reference sequence). The clonotype comes from a woman aged 18-29 years with Graves' hyperthyroidism. V is TRBV30 and J is TRBJ2-6; 9 positions match TRBD2. Specimen: blood. In DNA, the CDR3 is TGTGCCTGGAGTAAGCGGCTAGCGGGACCTGGGGCCAACGTCCTGACTTTC. It yields the protein CAWSKRLAGPGANVLTF.